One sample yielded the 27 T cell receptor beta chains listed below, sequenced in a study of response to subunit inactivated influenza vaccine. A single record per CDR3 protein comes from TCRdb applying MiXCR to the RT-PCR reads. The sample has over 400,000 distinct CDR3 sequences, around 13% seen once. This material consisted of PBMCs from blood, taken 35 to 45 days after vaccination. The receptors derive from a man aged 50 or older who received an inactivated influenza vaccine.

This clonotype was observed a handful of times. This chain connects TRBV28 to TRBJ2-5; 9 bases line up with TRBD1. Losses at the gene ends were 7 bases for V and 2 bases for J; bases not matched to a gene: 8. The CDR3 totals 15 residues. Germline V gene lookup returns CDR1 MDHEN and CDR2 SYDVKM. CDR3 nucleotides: TGTGCCAGCACGAGACAGGGGGGTTGGCAAGAGACCCAGTACTTC. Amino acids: CASTRQGGWQETQYF.

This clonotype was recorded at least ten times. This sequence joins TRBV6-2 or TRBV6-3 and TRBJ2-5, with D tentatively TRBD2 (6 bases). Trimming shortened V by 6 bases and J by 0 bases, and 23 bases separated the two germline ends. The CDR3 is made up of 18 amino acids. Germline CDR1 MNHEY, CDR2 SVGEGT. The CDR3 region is CASRKSGLVGRYQETQYF. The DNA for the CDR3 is TGTGCCAGCAGAAAGTCCGGACTCGTGGGGAGGTACCAAGAGACCCAGTACTTC.

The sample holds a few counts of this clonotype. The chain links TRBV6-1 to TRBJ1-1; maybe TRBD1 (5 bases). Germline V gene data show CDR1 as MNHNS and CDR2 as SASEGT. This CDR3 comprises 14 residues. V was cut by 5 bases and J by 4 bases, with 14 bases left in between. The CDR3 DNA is TGTGCCAGCAGTCGACCGCGGGGGGGCACTGAAGCTTTCTTT. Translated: CASSRPRGGTEAFF.

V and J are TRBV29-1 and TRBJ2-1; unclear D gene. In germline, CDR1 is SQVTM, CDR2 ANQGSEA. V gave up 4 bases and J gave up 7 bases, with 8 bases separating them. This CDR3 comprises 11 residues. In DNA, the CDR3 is TGCAGCGTTGTTCGAGGAAATGAGCAGTTCTTC. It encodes CSVVRGNEQFF.

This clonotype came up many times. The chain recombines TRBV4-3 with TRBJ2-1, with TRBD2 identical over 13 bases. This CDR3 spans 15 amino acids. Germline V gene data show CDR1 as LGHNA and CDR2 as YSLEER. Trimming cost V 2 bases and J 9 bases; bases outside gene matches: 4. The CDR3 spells CASSQTSGGAGEQFF. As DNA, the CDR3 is TGCGCCAGCAGCCAAACTAGCGGGGGGGCAGGTGAGCAGTTCTTC.

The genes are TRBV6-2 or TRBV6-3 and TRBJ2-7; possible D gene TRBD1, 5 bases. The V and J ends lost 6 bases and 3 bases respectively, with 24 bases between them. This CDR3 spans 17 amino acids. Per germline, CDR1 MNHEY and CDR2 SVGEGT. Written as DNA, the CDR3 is TGTGCCAGCAGGGGCGGAGACAGCAGGGCGGTTGGCTACGAGCAGTACTTC. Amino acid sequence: CASRGGDSRAVGYEQYF.

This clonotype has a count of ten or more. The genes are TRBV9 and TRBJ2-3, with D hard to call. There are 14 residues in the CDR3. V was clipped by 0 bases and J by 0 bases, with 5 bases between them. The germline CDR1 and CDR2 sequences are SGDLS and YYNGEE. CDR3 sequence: CASSVDPSTDTQYF. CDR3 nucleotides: TGTGCCAGCAGCGTAGATCCTAGCACAGATACGCAGTATTTT.

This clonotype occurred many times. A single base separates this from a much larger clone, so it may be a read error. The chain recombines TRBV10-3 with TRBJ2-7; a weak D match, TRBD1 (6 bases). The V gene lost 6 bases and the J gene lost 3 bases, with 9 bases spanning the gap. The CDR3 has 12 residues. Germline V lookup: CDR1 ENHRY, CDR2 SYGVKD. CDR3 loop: CAISPDSYEQYF. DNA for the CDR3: TGTGCCATCAGCCCGGACAGCTACGAGCAGTACTTC.

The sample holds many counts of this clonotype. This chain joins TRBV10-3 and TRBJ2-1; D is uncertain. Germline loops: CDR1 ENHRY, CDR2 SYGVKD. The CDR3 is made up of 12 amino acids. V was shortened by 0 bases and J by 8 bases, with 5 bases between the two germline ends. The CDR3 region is CAISESWDEQFF. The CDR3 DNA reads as TGTGCCATCAGTGAGTCTTGGGATGAGCAGTTCTTC.

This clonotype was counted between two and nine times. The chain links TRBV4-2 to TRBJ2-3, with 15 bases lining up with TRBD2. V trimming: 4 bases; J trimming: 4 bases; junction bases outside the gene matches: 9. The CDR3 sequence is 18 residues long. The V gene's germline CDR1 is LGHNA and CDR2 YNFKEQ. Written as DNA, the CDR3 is TGTGCCAGCAGCCGACGGACTAGCGGGAGGGCCAAGGCAGATACGCAGTATTTT. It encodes CASSRRTSGRAKADTQYF.

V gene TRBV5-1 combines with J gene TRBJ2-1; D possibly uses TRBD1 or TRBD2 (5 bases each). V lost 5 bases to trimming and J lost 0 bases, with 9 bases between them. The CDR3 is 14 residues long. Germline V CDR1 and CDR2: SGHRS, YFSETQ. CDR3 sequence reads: CASRGESSYNEQFF. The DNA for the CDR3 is TGCGCCAGCAGGGGGGAGAGCTCCTACAATGAGCAGTTCTTC.

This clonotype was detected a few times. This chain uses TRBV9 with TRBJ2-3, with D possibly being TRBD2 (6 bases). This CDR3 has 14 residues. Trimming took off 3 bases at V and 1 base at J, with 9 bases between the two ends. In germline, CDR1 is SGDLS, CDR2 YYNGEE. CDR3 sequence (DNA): TGTGCCAGCAGCGGGCCGGGGGGCACAGATACGCAGTATTTT. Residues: CASSGPGGTDTQYF.

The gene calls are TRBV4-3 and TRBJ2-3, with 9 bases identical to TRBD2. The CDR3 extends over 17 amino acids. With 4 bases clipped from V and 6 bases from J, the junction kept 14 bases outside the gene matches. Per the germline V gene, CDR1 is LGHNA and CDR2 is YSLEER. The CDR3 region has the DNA TGCGCCAGCAGCCGAAGGTCGGCGGGGGGGCCTGAGGATACGCAGTATTTT. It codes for CASSRRSAGGPEDTQYF.

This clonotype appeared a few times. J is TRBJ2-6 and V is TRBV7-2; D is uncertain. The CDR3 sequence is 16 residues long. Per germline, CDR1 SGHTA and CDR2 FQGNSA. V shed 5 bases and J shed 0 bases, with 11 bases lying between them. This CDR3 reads CASSRRPSSGANVLTF. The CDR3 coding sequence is TGTGCCAGCAGCCGCCGACCCAGCTCTGGGGCCAACGTCCTGACTTTC.

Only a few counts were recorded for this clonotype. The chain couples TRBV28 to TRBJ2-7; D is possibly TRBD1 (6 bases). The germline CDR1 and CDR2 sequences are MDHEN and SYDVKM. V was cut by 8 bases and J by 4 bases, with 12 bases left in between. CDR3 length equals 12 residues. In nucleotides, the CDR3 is TGTGCCAGCCAAACAGGGTCTTACGAGCAGTACTTC. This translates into CASQTGSYEQYF.

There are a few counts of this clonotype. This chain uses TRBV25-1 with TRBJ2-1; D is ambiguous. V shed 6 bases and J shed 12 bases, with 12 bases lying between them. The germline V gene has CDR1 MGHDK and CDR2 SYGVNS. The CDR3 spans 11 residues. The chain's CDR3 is CASSRKSWQFF. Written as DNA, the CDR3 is TGTGCCAGCAGCCGTAAGAGTTGGCAGTTCTTC.

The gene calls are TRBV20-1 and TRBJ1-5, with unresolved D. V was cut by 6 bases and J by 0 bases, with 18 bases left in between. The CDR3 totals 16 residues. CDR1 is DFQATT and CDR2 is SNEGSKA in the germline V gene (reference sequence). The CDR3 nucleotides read TGCAGTGCAAGGGAGGCCGGGTCAAATAGCAATCAGCCCCAGCATTTT. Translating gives CSAREAGSNSNQPQHF.

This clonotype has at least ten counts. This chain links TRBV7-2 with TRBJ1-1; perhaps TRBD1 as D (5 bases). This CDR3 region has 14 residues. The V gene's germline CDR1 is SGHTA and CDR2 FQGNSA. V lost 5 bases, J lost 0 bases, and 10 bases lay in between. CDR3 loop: CASSPRQLNTEAFF. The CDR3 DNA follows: TGTGCCAGCAGCCCGCGACAGTTGAACACTGAAGCTTTCTTT.

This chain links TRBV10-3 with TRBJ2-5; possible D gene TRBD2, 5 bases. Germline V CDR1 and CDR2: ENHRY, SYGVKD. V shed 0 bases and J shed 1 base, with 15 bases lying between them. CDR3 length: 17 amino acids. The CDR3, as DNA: TGTGCCATCAGTGAGTCGAACCGGTTAGCGATCCAAGAGACCCAGTACTTC. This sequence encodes CAISESNRLAIQETQYF.

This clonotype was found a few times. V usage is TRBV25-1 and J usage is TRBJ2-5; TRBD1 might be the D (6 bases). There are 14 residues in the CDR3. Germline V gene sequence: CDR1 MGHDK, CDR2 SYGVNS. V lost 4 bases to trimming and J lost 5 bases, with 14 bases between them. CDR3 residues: CASSGQGMGETQYF. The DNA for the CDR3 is TGTGCCAGCAGTGGGCAGGGGATGGGGGAGACCCAGTACTTC.

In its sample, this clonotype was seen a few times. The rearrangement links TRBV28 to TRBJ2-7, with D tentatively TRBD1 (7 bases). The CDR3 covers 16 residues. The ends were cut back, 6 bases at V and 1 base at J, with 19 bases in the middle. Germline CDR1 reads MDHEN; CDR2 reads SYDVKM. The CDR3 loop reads CASSPRGDSLSYEQYF. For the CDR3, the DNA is TGTGCCAGCAGCCCCAGGGGGGACAGTTTGTCCTACGAGCAGTACTTC. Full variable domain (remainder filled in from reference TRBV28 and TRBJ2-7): DVKVTQSSRYLVKRTGEKVFLECVQDMDHENMFWYRQDPGLGLRLIYFSYDVKMKEKGDIPEGYSVSREKKERFSLILESASTNQTSMYLCASSPRGDSLSYEQYFGPGTRLTVT.

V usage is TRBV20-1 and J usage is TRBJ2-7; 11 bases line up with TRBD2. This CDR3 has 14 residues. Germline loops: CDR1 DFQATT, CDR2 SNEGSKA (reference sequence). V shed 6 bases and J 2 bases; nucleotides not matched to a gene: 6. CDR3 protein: CSADSGGATYEQYF. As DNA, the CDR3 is TGCAGTGCGGATAGCGGGGGGGCCACCTACGAGCAGTACTTC.

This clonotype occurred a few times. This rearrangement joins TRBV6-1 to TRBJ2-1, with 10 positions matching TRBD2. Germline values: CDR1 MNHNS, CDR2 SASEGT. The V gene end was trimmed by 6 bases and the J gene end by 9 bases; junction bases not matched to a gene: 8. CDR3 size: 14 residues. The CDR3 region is CASRKQRGGGEQFF. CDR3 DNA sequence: TGTGCCAGCAGAAAACAGCGGGGGGGAGGTGAGCAGTTCTTC.

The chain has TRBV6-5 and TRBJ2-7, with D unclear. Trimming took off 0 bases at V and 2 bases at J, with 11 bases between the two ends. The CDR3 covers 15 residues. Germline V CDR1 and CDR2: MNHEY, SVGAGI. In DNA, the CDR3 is TGTGCCAGCAGTTACTCCACGCACCGGGCCTACGAGCAGTACTTC. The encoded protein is CASSYSTHRAYEQYF.

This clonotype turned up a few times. The CDR3 DNA follows: TGTGCCAGCAGTTCGTCGCCGGGACTGGGGACGCATTTAGACGAGCAGTACTTC. Its translation is CASSSSPGLGTHLDEQYF. V and J are TRBV28 and TRBJ2-7; the D gene is possibly TRBD2 (6 bases). Germline V gene lookup returns CDR1 MDHEN and CDR2 SYDVKM. The CDR3 has 18 amino acids. Trimming stripped 4 bases from V and 5 bases from J, with 27 bases between.

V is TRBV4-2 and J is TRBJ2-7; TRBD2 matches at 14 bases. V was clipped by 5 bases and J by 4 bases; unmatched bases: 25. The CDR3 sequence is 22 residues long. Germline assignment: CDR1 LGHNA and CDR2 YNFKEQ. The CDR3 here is CASSKRAPWRRTSGGNEYEQYF. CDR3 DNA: TGTGCCAGCAGCAAAAGAGCTCCATGGAGGCGGACTAGCGGGGGGAATGAATACGAGCAGTACTTC.

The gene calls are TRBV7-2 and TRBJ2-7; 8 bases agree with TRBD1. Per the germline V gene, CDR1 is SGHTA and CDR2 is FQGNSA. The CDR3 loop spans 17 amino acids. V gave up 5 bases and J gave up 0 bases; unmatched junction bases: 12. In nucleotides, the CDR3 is TGTGCCAGCAGCCTCCCCGTGGACAGGGCGGACTCCTACGAGCAGTACTTC. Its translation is CASSLPVDRADSYEQYF.